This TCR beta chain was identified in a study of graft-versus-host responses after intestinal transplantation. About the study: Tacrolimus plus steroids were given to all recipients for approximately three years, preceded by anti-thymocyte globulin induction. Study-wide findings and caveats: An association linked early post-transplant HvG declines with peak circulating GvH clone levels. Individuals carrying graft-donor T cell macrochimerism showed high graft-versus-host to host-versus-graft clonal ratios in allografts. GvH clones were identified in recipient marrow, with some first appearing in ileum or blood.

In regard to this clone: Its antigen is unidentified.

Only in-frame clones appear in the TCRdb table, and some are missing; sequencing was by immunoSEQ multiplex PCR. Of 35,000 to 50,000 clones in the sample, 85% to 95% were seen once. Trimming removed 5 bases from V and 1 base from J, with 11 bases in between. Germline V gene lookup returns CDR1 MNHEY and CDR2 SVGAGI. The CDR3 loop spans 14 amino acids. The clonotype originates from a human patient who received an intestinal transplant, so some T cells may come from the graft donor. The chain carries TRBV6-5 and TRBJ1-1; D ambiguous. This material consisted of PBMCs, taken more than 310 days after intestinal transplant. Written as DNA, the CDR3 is TGTGCCAGCAGTAAGTGGGAGGGGAACACTGAAGCTTTCTTT. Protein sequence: CASSKWEGNTEAFF.